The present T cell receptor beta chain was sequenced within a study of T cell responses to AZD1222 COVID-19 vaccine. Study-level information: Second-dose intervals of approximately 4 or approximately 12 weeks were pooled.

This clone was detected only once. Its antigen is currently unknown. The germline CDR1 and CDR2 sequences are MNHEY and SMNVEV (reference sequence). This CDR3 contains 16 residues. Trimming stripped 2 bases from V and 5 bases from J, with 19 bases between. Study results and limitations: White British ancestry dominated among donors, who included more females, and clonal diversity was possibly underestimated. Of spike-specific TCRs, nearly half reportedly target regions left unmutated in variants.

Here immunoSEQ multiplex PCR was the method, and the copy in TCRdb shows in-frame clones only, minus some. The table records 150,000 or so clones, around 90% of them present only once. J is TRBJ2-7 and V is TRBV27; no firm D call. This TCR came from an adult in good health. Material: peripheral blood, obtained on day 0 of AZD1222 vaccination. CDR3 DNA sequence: TGTGCCAGCAGTTTAGTAGGGTCCCACTTAATTGACGAGCAGTACTTC. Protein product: CASSLVGSHLIDEQYF.